The source of this T cell receptor beta chain is a study of molecular identifiers for immune sequencing clone quantification. One entry per CDR3 protein, called by TCRdb with MiXCR from the PCR reads. This sample carries tens of thousands of distinct CDR3 sequences, 20% to 25% of them seen once, and the ten largest clones take 0.78%. Concerning this clonotype: A much larger clone is a single base away; this may be a read error.

Sorting recovered naive CD8 T cells on a CD8+CD4-CCR7+CD45RA+ profile. Per the germline V gene, CDR1 is SGDLS and CDR2 is YYNGEE. Trimming removed 3 bases from V and 0 bases from J, with 7 bases in between. This CDR3 is 14 amino acids long. This receptor was identified in a human donor in good health. Some libraries in this study had Jurkat cell RNA spiked in. This chain uses TRBV9 with TRBJ2-1; D uncertain. Specimen: naive CD8+ T cells from blood, with Jurkat cell RNA spiked in. Subset meaning: FACS-sorted CD8+CD4-CCR7+CD45RA+ naive T cells. DNA of the CDR3: TGTGCCAGCAGCGCAGCGTACTCCTACAATGAGCAGTTCTTC. This encodes CASSAAYSYNEQFF.